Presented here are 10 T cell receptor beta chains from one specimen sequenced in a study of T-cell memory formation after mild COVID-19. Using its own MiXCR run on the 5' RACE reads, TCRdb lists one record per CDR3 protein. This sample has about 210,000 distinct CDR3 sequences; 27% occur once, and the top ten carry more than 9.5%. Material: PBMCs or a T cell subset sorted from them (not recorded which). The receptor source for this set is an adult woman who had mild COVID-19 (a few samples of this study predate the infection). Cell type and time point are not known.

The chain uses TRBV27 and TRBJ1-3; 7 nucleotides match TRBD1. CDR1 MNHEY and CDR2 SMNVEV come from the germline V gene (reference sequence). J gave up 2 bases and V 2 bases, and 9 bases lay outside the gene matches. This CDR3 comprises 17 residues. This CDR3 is CASSLRGGGLAGNTIYF. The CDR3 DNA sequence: TGTGCCAGCAGTTTACGAGGAGGGGGCCTCGCTGGAAACACCATATATTTT.

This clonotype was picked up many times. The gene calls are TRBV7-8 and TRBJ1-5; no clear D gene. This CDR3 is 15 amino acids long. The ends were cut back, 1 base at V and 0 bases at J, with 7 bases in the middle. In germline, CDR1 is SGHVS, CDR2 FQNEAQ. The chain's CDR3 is CASSLVGSSNQPQHF. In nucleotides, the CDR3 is TGTGCCAGCAGCTTAGTAGGCTCTAGCAATCAGCCCCAGCATTTT.

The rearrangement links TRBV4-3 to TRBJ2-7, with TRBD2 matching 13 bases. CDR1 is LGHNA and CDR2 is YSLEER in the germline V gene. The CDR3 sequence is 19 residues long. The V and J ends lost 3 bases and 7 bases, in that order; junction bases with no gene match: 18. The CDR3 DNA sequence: TGCGCCAGCAGCCAGGACCCAAGCAAAGGACTAGCGGGAGTTAGAGAGCAGTACTTC. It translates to CASSQDPSKGLAGVREQYF.

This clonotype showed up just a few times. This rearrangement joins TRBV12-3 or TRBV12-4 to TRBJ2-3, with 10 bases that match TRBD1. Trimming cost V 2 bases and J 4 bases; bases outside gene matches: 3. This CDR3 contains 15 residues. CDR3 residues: CASSLTGTGADTQYF. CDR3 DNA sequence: TGTGCCAGCAGTTTAACCGGGACAGGGGCAGATACGCAGTATTTT.

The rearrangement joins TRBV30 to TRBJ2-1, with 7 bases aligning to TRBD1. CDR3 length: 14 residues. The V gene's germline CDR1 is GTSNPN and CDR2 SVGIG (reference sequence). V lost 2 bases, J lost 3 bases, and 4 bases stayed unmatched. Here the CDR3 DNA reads TGTGCCTGGAGTACGGGACAGTTCTACAATGAGCAGTTCTTC. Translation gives CAWSTGQFYNEQFF.

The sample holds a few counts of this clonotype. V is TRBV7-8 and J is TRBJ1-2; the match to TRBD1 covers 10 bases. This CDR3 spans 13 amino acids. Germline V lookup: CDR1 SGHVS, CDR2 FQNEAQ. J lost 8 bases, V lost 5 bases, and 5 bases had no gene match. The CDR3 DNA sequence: TGTGCCAGCAGCGTGGGACAGGGGAGAGGCTACACCTTC. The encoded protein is CASSVGQGRGYTF.

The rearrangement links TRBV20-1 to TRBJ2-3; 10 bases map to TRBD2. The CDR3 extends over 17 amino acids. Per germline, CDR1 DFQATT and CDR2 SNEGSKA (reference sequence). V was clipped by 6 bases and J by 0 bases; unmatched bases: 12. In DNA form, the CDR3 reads TGCAGTGCCAACAAGCGGGAGGGCCATGGGAGCACAGATACGCAGTATTTT. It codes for CSANKREGHGSTDTQYF.

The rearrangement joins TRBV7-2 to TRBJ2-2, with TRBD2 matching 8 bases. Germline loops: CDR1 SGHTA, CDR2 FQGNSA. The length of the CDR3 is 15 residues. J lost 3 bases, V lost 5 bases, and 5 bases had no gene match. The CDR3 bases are TGTGCCAGCAGCCCGTTAGCGGGGCACACCGGGGAGCTGTTTTTT. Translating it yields CASSPLAGHTGELFF.

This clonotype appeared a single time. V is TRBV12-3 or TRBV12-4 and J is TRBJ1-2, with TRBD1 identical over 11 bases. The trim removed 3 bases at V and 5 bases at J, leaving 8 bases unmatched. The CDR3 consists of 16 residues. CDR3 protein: CASSFPGGTGGYGYTF. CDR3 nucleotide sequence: TGTGCCAGCAGTTTTCCCGGAGGGACAGGGGGTTATGGCTACACCTTC.

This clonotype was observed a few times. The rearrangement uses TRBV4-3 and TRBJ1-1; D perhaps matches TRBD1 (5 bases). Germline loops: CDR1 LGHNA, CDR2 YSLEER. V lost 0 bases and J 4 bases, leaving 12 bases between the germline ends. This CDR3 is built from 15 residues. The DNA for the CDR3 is TGCGCCAGCAGCCAAGATAGGGTCGGGGGCACTGAAGCTTTCTTT. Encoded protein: CASSQDRVGGTEAFF.